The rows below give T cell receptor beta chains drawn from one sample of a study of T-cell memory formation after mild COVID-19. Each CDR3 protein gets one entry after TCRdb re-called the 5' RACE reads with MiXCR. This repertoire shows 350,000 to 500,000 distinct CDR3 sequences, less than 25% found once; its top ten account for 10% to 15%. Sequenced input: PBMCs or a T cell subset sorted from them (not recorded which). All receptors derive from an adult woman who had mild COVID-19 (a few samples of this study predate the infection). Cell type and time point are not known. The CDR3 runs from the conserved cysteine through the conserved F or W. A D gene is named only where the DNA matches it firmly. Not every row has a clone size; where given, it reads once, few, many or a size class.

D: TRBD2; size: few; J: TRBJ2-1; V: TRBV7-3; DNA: TGTGCCAGCAGCTTAATTATCGGCGGGAGGGAGTCCTACAATGAGCAGTTCTTC; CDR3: CASSLIIGGRESYNEQFF
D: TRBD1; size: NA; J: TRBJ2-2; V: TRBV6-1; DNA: TGTGCCAGCAGTGCCTACGGGACAGGGATTTCCGGGGAGCTGTTTTTT; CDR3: CASSAYGTGISGELFF
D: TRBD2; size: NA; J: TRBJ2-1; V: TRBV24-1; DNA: TGTGCCACCAGTGATTTGAGCGGGAGGCCATACAATGAGCAGTTCTTC; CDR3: CATSDLSGRPYNEQFF
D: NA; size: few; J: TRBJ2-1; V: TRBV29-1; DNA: TGCAGCGTTGATGTTTCCTACAATGAGCAGTTCTTC; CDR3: CSVDVSYNEQFF
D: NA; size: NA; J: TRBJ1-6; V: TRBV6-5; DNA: TGTGCCAGCAGGGCCGCTGAATCACCCCTCCACTTT; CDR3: CASRAAESPLHF
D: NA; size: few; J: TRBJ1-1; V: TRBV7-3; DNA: TGTGCCAGCAGCTTAAGATTCCAGGGGAACACTGAAGCTTTCTTT; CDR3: CASSLRFQGNTEAFF
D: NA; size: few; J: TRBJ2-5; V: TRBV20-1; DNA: TGCAGTGCTTCCCCGGAGACCCAGTACTTC; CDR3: CSASPETQYF
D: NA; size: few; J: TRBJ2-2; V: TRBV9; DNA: TGTGCCAGCAGCCCCTCGGCCGCGGGCACCGGGGAGCTGTTTTTT; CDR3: CASSPSAAGTGELFF
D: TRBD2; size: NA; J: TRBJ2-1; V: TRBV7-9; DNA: TGTGCCAGCAGCCCCCGGACTAGCGGGAGTTTGTGGGGAAATGAGCAGTTCTTC; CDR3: CASSPRTSGSLWGNEQFF
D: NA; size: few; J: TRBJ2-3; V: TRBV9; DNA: TGTGCCAGCAGCCCCCCTTCATCGGATACGCAGTATTTT; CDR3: CASSPPSSDTQYF
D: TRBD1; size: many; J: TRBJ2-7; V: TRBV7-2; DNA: TGTGCCAGCAGCTTGTCAGGGGGTCTGAGCGAGCAGTACTTC; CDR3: CASSLSGGLSEQYF
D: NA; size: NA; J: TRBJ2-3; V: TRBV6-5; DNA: TGTGCCAGCAGTTACTCGAAAGGGTTCAGCGATACGCAGTATTTT; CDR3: CASSYSKGFSDTQYF
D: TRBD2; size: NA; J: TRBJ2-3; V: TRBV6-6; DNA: TGTGCCAGCAGTTACGTAGCGGGAGGGGGAGATACGCAGTATTTT; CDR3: CASSYVAGGGDTQYF
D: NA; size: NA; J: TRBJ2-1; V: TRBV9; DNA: TGTGCCAGCAGCGTAGTGGGCAACTACAATGAGCAGTTCTTC; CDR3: CASSVVGNYNEQFF
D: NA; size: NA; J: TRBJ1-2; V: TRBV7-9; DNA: TGTGCCAGCAGTCCCACCTTTGGGGGGGAAACTGATGGCTACACCTTC; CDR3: CASSPTFGGETDGYTF
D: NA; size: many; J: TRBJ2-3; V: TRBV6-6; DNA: TGTGCCAGCAGTCATTTGACAGGCACAGATACGCAGTATTTT; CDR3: CASSHLTGTDTQYF
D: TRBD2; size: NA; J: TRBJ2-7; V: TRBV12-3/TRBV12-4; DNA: TGTGCCACCGGGACTACTCCTAACGAGCAGTACTTC; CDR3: CATGTTPNEQYF
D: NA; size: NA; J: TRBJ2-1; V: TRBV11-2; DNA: TGTGCCAGCAGCTCCTTACAAATGACCGGGGAGCAGTTCTTC; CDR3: CASSSLQMTGEQFF
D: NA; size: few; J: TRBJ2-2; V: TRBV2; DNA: TGTGCCAGCAGTGAAGGCAGGGGGGATACCGGGGAGCTGTTTTTT; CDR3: CASSEGRGDTGELFF
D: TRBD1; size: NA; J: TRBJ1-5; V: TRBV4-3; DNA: TGCGCCAGCAGCCAAGACGCGGGACAGGGTGGTCAGCCCCAGCATTTT; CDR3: CASSQDAGQGGQPQHF
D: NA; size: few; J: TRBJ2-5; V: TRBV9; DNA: TGTGCCAGCAGCGATGGCGGGGAAGAGACCCAGTACTTC; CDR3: CASSDGGEETQYF
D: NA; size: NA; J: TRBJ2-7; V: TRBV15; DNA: TGTGCCACCAGCAGAGATCTCGAGTACGAGCAGTACTTC; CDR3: CATSRDLEYEQYF
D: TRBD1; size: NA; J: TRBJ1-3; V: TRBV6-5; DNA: TGTGCCAGCAGCCTACAGGGGAATGGAAACACCATATATTTT; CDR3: CASSLQGNGNTIYF
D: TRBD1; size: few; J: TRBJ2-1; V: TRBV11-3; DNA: TGTGCCAGCAGCTCCGGGACAGGGGGAAAGAATGAGCAGTTCTTC; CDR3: CASSSGTGGKNEQFF
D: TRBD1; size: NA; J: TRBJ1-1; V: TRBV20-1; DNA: TGCAGTGCTAGAGATACAGGGGGCGCGTACACTGAAGCTTTCTTT; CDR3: CSARDTGGAYTEAFF
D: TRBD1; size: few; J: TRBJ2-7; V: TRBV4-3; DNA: TGCGCCAGCAGCCAAGAACCCGGGACAGGTCCCTGGTACGAGCAGTACTTC; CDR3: CASSQEPGTGPWYEQYF